These 25 T cell receptor beta chains share one sample of origin, sequenced in a study of T cells in Graves' hyperthyroidism and ophthalmopathy. Using RNA transcripts as the source, TCR beta CDR3 regions were amplified. Primed by the HTBI set, a first-round RT-PCR was run on the TCR CDR3. TCRdb passed the multiplex PCR reads through MiXCR, listing each CDR3 protein once. This sample carries about 760,000 distinct CDR3 sequences, 35% of them seen once, and the ten largest clones take roughly 30%. Specimen: blood. All receptors come from a woman between 40 and 55 years old with Graves' hyperthyroidism.

This chain joins TRBV20-1 and TRBJ1-1, with D maybe TRBD1 (5 bases). This CDR3 contains 13 residues. Germline CDR1 and CDR2: DFQATT and SNEGSKA (reference sequence). The germline V and J ends were trimmed by 0 bases and 7 bases, with 12 bases remaining between them. The CDR3 reads CSARDGGGYEAFF. The CDR3 bases are TGCAGTGCTAGAGATGGGGGAGGGTATGAAGCTTTCTTT.

This chain uses TRBV11-3 with TRBJ1-6; 12 positions agree with TRBD1. CDR1 and CDR2 (germline): SGHNT, YENEEA. With V trimmed by 3 bases and J by 8 bases, 8 bases remained unmatched. The CDR3 spans 17 residues. CDR3 region: CASSFHGTGGGDSPLHF. CDR3 bases: TGTGCCAGCAGCTTCCACGGGACAGGGGGCGGTGATTCACCCCTCCACTTT.

The V and J genes are TRBV6-2 or TRBV6-3 and TRBJ2-5; D might be TRBD1 (6 bases). CDR3 length equals 14 residues. CDR1 is MNHEY and CDR2 is SVGEGT in the germline V gene. The germline V and J ends were trimmed by 2 bases and 2 bases, with 9 bases remaining between them. CDR3 in amino acids: CASSYMDRQETQYF. The CDR3 coding sequence is TGTGCCAGCAGTTACATGGACAGACAAGAGACCCAGTACTTC.

The genes are TRBV10-1 and TRBJ1-2, with 7 bases fitting TRBD1. CDR1 WNHNN and CDR2 SYGVQD come from the germline V gene (reference sequence). The CDR3 runs 15 residues. The junction had 11 bases not matched to a gene; V was cut back by 8 bases and J by 2 bases. CDR3 nucleotide sequence: TGCGCCAGCGGCCCCGGGACAGATCAAAACTATGGCTACACCTTC. The encoded protein is CASGPGTDQNYGYTF.

This clonotype came up a few times. This chain joins TRBV4-2 and TRBJ2-7; the match to TRBD2 covers 11 bases. Germline loops: CDR1 LGHNA, CDR2 YNFKEQ. The CDR3 length is 16 residues. Unmatched junction bases numbered 5, after V lost 0 bases and J lost 4 bases. CDR3 in DNA: TGTGCCAGCAGCCAAGACCTGACTAGCGGGATATACGAGCAGTACTTC. Its protein product is CASSQDLTSGIYEQYF.

This clonotype turned up a few times. V gene TRBV6-5 combines with J gene TRBJ1-1; D remains ambiguous. Germline CDR1 and CDR2: MNHEY and SVGAGI. The CDR3 loop spans 14 amino acids. V lost 4 bases and J lost 5, with 14 bases in between. The CDR3 loop reads CASSLSGSGTEAFF. In DNA, the CDR3 is TGTGCCAGCAGTTTATCTGGGTCCGGAACTGAAGCTTTCTTT.

The chain has TRBV20-1 and TRBJ2-2; 9 bases are a match to TRBD1. With 6 bases clipped from V and 7 bases from J, the junction kept 9 bases outside the gene matches. The CDR3 loop spans 14 amino acids. CDR1 and CDR2 from the germline V gene are DFQATT and SNEGSKA (reference sequence). CDR3 nucleotides: TGCAGTGCCGCGACCGGGACAGGGTACGGGGAGCTGTTTTTT. The encoded protein is CSAATGTGYGELFF.

This clonotype was picked up many times. The chain employs TRBV5-5 and TRBJ1-4; 9 nucleotides agree with TRBD1. This CDR3 region has 15 residues. The V gene end was trimmed by 3 bases and the J gene end by 8 bases; junction bases not matched to a gene: 8. Germline V gene lookup returns CDR1 SGHKS and CDR2 YYEKEE (reference sequence). The CDR3 sequence is CASSSGTGRGEKLFF. In DNA form, the CDR3 reads TGTGCCAGCAGCTCCGGGACAGGGCGAGGCGAAAAACTGTTTTTT.

This clonotype was seen only a few times. This sequence joins TRBV6-2 or TRBV6-3 and TRBJ1-3, with a tentative D call TRBD1 (6 bases). In germline, CDR1 is MNHEY, CDR2 SVGEGT. V lost 0 bases and J 2 bases, leaving 8 bases between the germline ends. The CDR3 consists of 15 residues. In nucleotides, the CDR3 is TGTGCCAGCAGTTACTCCGGGGGGCCTGGAAACACCATATATTTT. It encodes CASSYSGGPGNTIYF.

This clonotype was picked up a small number of times. The chain is built from TRBV2 and TRBJ1-5; unclear D gene. This CDR3 has 15 amino acids. Between the trimmed V and J ends, which lost 5 bases and 4 bases, there was a span of 15 bases. Germline CDR1 is SNHLY and CDR2 is FYNNEI. The CDR3 is CASSSRRALNQPQHF. As DNA, the CDR3 is TGTGCCAGCAGTTCCCGACGGGCCCTAAATCAGCCCCAGCATTTT.

In regard to this clonotype: The germline gene is not matched at one end of the junction; a read error may be the cause. The chain has TRBV20-1 and TRBJ1-1; the D is unclear. Germline CDR1 reads DFQATT; CDR2 reads SNEGSKA (reference sequence). This CDR3 has 12 residues. The CDR3 DNA sequence: TGCAGTGCTAGAGTCGCGGCCTCTGAGGCTTTCTTT. Translating gives CSARVAASEAFF.

This clonotype has only one observation. The J gene is TRBJ1-5, the V gene TRBV20-1, with 10 bases that match TRBD1. The CDR3 sequence is 13 residues long. Germline V lookup: CDR1 DFQATT, CDR2 SNEGSKA (reference sequence). With 6 bases clipped from V and 10 bases from J, the junction kept 9 bases outside the gene matches. The chain's CDR3 is CSATGTGEGPQHF. The CDR3 nucleotides are TGCAGTGCCACCGGGACAGGGGAAGGTCCCCAGCATTTT.

The CDR3 sequence is CASSMTLGSDTQYF. The CDR3 DNA sequence: TGTGCCAGCAGCATGACCCTGGGGTCAGATACGCAGTATTTT. The genes are TRBV12-3 or TRBV12-4 and TRBJ2-3; D is unresolved. V lost 6 bases to trimming and J lost 4 bases, with 14 bases between them. The CDR3 spans 14 residues.

Note on this clonotype: Germline and junction disagree at one end, which may indicate a read error. The CDR3 nucleotides read TGTGCCAGCCGCCAGGTCGGGGCGGGAAACACCATATATTTT. Protein product: CASRQVGAGNTIYF. This sequence joins TRBV3-1 and TRBJ1-3; perhaps TRBD1 as D (5 bases). CDR1 and CDR2 (germline): LGHDT, YNNKEL (reference sequence). The CDR3 is 14 amino acids.

This clonotype was seen ten or more times. The chain is built from TRBV13 and TRBJ1-1, with D perhaps TRBD1 (6 bases). The CDR3 consists of 14 residues. Trimming removed 3 bases from V and 4 bases from J, with 12 bases in between. Germline values: CDR1 PRHDT, CDR2 FYEKMQ (reference sequence). In DNA form, the CDR3 reads TGTGCCAGCAGCTTCGGCGGACAGTCCACTGAAGCTTTCTTT. Amino acid sequence: CASSFGGQSTEAFF.

Ten or more counts support this clonotype. The junction differs from germline at one of its ends, possibly a read error. The rearrangement uses TRBV7-7 and TRBJ2-5; D call uncertain. The CDR3 has 15 amino acids. Germline V gene lookup returns CDR1 SSHAT and CDR2 FNYEAQ (reference sequence). For the CDR3, the DNA is TGTGCTAGCAGCTTAGCATTTAGCCAGCAAGAGACCCAGTACTTC. Translating gives CASSLAFSQQETQYF.

The chain recombines TRBV7-9 with TRBJ2-5, with D possibly TRBD1 on 6 matching bases. CDR1 SEHNR and CDR2 FQNEAQ come from the germline V gene (reference sequence). Deletions cut 2 bases from V and 3 bases from J, with 19 bases between. This CDR3 is 17 amino acids long. The CDR3 loop reads CASSLWGQYRSKETQYF. Here the CDR3 DNA reads TGTGCCAGCAGCTTATGGGGGCAGTACAGGTCAAAAGAGACCCAGTACTTC.

V is TRBV2 and J is TRBJ2-3; 11 bases map to TRBD1. With V trimmed by 10 bases and J by 4 bases, 7 bases remained unmatched. This CDR3 spans 14 amino acids. The germline V gene has CDR1 SNHLY and CDR2 FYNNEI. CDR3 DNA sequence: TGTGCCACCGTACGGGACAGGGGGGCAGATACGCAGTATTTT. This translates into CATVRDRGADTQYF.

The chain joins TRBV30 to TRBJ2-5; D uncertain. CDR1 is GTSNPN, CDR2 SVGIG, per germline (reference sequence). This CDR3 has 13 residues. V was trimmed by 1 base and J by 1 base, leaving 7 bases between them. This CDR3 is CAWSDGSQETQYF. The CDR3 region has the DNA TGTGCCTGGAGTGACGGTAGCCAAGAGACCCAGTACTTC.

V usage is TRBV5-1 and J usage is TRBJ2-5, with D possibly being TRBD1 or TRBD2 (7 bases each). Trimming took off 4 bases at V and 5 bases at J, with 27 bases between the two ends. Germline V CDR1 and CDR2: SGHRS, YFSETQ. There are 18 residues in the CDR3. CDR3 nucleotide sequence: TGCGCCAGCAGCCTGACAGGGAACACCGGGGGGCCGGAGGAGACCCAGTACTTC. Its translation: CASSLTGNTGGPEETQYF.

The chain carries TRBV2 and TRBJ1-1; D is unclear. V lost 7 bases and J 1 base, leaving 7 bases between the germline ends. The CDR3 has 12 residues. CDR1 and CDR2 (germline): SNHLY, FYNNEI. CDR3 amino acids: CASIGENTEAFF. The CDR3 region has the DNA TGTGCCAGCATCGGGGAGAACACTGAAGCTTTCTTT.

This clonotype was counted between two and nine times. V is TRBV6-5 and J is TRBJ1-2, with D maybe TRBD1 (6 bases). CDR1 is MNHEY, CDR2 SVGAGI, per germline. The CDR3 runs 14 residues. V lost 5 bases and J lost 5, with 15 bases in between. This chain's CDR3 is CASSELQGNYGYTF. CDR3 DNA: TGTGCCAGCAGTGAACTACAGGGAAATTATGGCTACACCTTC.

This clonotype was picked up a small number of times. The J gene is TRBJ1-6, the V gene TRBV25-1; D gene unclear. The CDR3 sequence is 13 residues long. Germline V gene sequence: CDR1 MGHDK, CDR2 SYGVNS. The CDR3 region has the DNA TGTGCTAGGCCGGTGTGGGAAGGTTCACCCCTCCACTTT. Protein product: CARPVWEGSPLHF. Full variable domain (outside the CDR3, taken from reference TRBV25-1 and TRBJ1-6): EADIYQTPRYLVIGTGKKITLECSQTMGHDKMYWYQQDPGMELHLIHYSYGVNSTEKGDLSSESTVSRIRTEHFPLTLESARPSHTSQYLCARPVWEGSPLHFGNGTRLTVT.

The table lists this clonotype with many counts. The chain recombines TRBV5-8 with TRBJ1-2, with D tentatively TRBD1 (5 bases). This CDR3 spans 14 amino acids. V lost 2 bases to trimming and J lost 6 bases, with 14 bases between them. CDR1 and CDR2 (germline): SGHTS, YDEGEE. The CDR3 is CASSFFGGADGYTF. DNA for the CDR3: TGTGCCAGCAGCTTCTTCGGGGGAGCGGATGGCTACACCTTC.

Regarding this clonotype: A much larger clone differs from this one at a single base, so this may be a read error. DNA of the CDR3: TGCAGTGCCACACCATCCCGGGAAGCTTTCTTT. It encodes CSATPSREAFF. This chain joins TRBV20-1 and TRBJ1-1; no reliable D call. Germline values: CDR1 DFQATT, CDR2 SNEGSKA (reference sequence). The CDR3 is made up of 11 amino acids. Trimming stripped 6 bases from V and 8 bases from J, with 13 bases between.